The clone carrying this T cell receptor beta chain was observed many times. The antigen remains unidentified. Per the germline V gene, CDR1 is DFQATT and CDR2 is SNEGSKA (reference sequence). This CDR3 spans 18 amino acids. Trimming removed 6 bases from V and 6 bases from J, with 31 bases in between. The entry originates in a study of regulatory T cells in long-lasting Graves disease. Study-level results: TCR diversity was lower in persistent Graves' patients than in newly diagnosed ones. No thyroid tissue was studied; the work used peripheral blood only. Few sampled subjects may have lowered accuracy.

As for time point: newly diagnosed GD, antithyroid drugs for less than 3 months. PBMC-extracted RNA yielded the TCR library. CDR3-region Arm-PCR and iRepertoire HTBI primers produced the TCR beta libraries. TCRdb ran MiXCR on the multiplex PCR reads and lists one entry per CDR3 protein. This table holds 350,000 to 500,000 distinct CDR3 sequences, around 13% found once. This sample was shared with a second study, whose subject was T cells in Graves' hyperthyroidism and ophthalmopathy. That paper notes: TCR CDR3 underwent first-round RT-PCR with the HTBI primer set.

The clonotype comes from a woman aged 45-60 years with Graves disease. The source was peripheral blood mononuclear cells (PBMCs), collected at new diagnosis, from a patient treated with antithyroid drugs. The chain joins TRBV20-1 to TRBJ2-3; D possibly uses TRBD1 or TRBD2 (5 bases each). The CDR3 DNA reads as TGCAGTGCCCCCCAGTCGAGGGATAGGGGCGGTGTTACCGATACGCAGTATTTT. Amino acid sequence: CSAPQSRDRGGVTDTQYF.